This TCR beta chain derives from a study of Graves' ophthalmopathy and Graves' hyperthyroidism. Study information: The authors defined stable hyperthyroidism as no ophthalmopathy within 18 months of follow-up.

Points from the study as a whole: The authors also found most expanded thyroid clonotypes above 0.001 frequency in blood.

This clonotype occurred many times. As yet, its antigen is unknown. This CDR3 has 13 amino acids. Per germline, CDR1 SEHNR and CDR2 FQNEAQ (reference sequence). V lost 11 bases and J lost 1, with 14 bases in between. The TCR beta CDR3 regions underwent amplification from RNA transcripts. HTBI-primed first-round RT-PCR preceded second-round multiplex PCR. TCRdb redid the calling of the multiplex PCR reads with MiXCR, one entry per CDR3 protein. The repertoire consists of about 500,000 distinct CDR3 sequences, with 35% to 45% occurring once and the leading ten covering 3.5% to 5%. The rearrangement links TRBV7-9 to TRBJ1-1; tentatively, D is TRBD1 (6 bases). Sample: peripheral blood or thyroid tissue (not recorded which). This clonotype was sampled from an adult man with Graves' hyperthyroidism. The CDR3 DNA reads TGTGCCGGTGCAGGGGAGTGGAACACTGAAGCTTTCTTT. Residues: CAGAGEWNTEAFF.